The clone carrying this TCR beta chain has more than one count but fewer than ten. This sample was included in a study of immune heterogeneity within non-small cell lung tumors. Bulk tumor genomic DNA, 500 to 650 ng per sample, was the template. Multiple widely separated biopsies were taken from each primary tumor at surgery. Patients underwent curative surgery for untreated, newly diagnosed non-small cell lung cancer. The ends were cut back, 4 bases at V and 4 bases at J, with 17 bases in the middle. The CDR3 contains 15 residues. In germline, CDR1 is SGHRS, CDR2 YFSETQ. TCR beta CDR3 regions came from multiplex PCR with 32 forward V and 13 reverse J primers. Via MiXCR, TCRdb re-called the multiplex PCR reads, giving one row per CDR3 protein. The sample has some 5,000 distinct CDR3 sequences, 30% to 35% seen once.

The TCR was taken from a woman in her fifties or sixties with non-small cell lung cancer. The chain links TRBV5-1 to TRBJ1-1, with D hard to call. The material sequenced was lung tumor tissue. CDR3 loop: CASSRGPSKGTEAFF. The CDR3 DNA reads as TGCGCCAGCAGCAGAGGACCTTCCAAGGGCACTGAAGCTTTCTTT.